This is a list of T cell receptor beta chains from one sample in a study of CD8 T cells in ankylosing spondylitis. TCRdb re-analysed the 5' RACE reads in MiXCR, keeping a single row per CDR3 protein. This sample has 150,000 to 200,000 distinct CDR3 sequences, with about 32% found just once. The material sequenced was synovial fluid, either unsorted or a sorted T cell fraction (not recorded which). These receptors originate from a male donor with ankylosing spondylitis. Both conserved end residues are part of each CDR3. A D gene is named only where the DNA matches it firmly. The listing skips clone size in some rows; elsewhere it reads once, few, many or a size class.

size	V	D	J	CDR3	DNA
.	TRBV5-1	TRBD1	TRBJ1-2	CASSPTTRQGYGYTF	TGCGCCAGCAGCCCCACAACCCGACAGGGCTATGGCTACACCTTC
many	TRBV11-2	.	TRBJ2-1	CASSLETIEQFF	TGTGCCAGCAGCTTAGAGACTATTGAGCAGTTCTTC
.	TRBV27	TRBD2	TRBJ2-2	CASSRGQTSGAGELFF	TGTGCCAGCAGTCGGGGCCAGACTAGCGGGGCCGGGGAGCTGTTTTTT
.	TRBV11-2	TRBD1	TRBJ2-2	CASSYTLGPWDRGTGELFF	TGTGCCAGCAGCTACACGCTGGGACCATGGGACAGGGGTACCGGGGAGCTGTTTTTT
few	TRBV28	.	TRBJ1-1	CASSSALSEAFF	TGTGCCAGCTCGTCCGCATTATCTGAAGCTTTCTTT
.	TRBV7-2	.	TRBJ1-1	CASSSAQGMNTEAFF	TGTGCCAGCAGCTCCGCACAGGGAATGAACACTGAAGCTTTCTTT
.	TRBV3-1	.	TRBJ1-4	CASSQLGGLTNEKLFF	TGTGCCAGCAGCCAATTGGGCGGCTTAACTAATGAAAAACTGTTTTTT
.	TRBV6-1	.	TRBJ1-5	CASRRSTSNQPQHF	TGTGCCAGCAGAAGGTCCACGAGCAATCAGCCCCAGCATTTT
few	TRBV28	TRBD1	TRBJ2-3	CASTPGAGQGGTDTQYF	TGTGCCAGCACCCCAGGGGCCGGACAGGGAGGAACAGATACGCAGTATTTT
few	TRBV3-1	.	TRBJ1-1	CASSQDLRANTEAFF	TGTGCCAGCAGCCAAGACCTTCGGGCGAACACTGAAGCTTTCTTT
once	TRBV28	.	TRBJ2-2	CASSPGGSGGLTGELFF	TGTGCCAGCAGTCCCGGGGGCAGCGGCGGCTTGACCGGGGAGCTGTTTTTT
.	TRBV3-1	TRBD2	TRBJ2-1	CASSQGLAGVAGEQFF	TGTGCCAGCAGCCAAGGGCTAGCGGGGGTCGCGGGTGAGCAGTTCTTC
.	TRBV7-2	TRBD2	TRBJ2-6	CASSGGRATGANVLTF	TGTGCCAGCAGCGGAGGGAGGGCTACTGGGGCCAACGTCCTGACTTTC
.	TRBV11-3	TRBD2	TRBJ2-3	CASSLGGGPGDTKYF	TGTGCCAGCAGCTTAGGCGGGGGACCAGGAGATACGAAGTATTTT
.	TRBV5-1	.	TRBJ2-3	CASSMFKTSTDTQYF	TGCGCCAGCAGTATGTTTAAGACTAGCACAGATACGCAGTATTTT
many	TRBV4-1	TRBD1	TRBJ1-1	CASSQDGQGGEAFF	TGCGCCAGCAGCCAAGATGGGCAGGGGGGTGAAGCTTTCTTT
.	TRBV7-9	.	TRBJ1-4	CASSLGETGKLFF	TGTGCCAGCAGCTTAGGGGAAACAGGAAAACTGTTTTTT
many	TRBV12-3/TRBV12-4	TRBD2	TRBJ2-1	CASSSLGGRIYNEQFF	TGTGCCAGCAGTTCCCTAGGCGGGAGAATCTACAATGAGCAGTTCTTC
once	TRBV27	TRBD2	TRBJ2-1	CASSLRAGLAGYNEQFF	TGTGCCAGCAGTTTACGGGCGGGACTAGCGGGCTACAATGAGCAGTTCTTC
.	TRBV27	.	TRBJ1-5	CASRSGGGYNQPQHF	TGTGCCAGCAGGTCCGGGGGGGGGTACAATCAGCCCCAGCATTTT
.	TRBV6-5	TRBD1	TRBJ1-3	CASRYTGQYSGNTIYF	TGTGCCAGCAGGTATACGGGACAGTACTCTGGAAACACCATATATTTT
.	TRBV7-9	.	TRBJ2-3	CASSLGAGGGITDTQYF	TGTGCCAGCAGCTTAGGGGCAGGCGGAGGGATCACAGATACGCAGTATTTT
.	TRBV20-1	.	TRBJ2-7	CSVSGRSTYEQYF	TGCAGTGTATCAGGGCGTTCGACCTACGAGCAGTACTTC
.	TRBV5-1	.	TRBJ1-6	CASSLETGRASLHF	TGCGCCAGCAGCTTGGAGACCGGGAGAGCATCCCTCCACTTT
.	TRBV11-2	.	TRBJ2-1	CASSPNPQGNNEQFF	TGTGCCAGCAGCCCGAATCCACAGGGTAACAATGAGCAGTTCTTC
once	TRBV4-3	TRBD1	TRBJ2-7	CASSLKRTGVSYEQYF	TGCGCCAGCAGCCTCAAAAGGACAGGGGTCTCCTACGAGCAGTACTTC
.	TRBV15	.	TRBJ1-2	CATSRAGGRGYGYTF	TGTGCCACCAGCAGAGCGGGGGGGAGGGGATATGGCTACACCTTC
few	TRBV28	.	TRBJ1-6	CASIPRDSYNSPLHF	TGTGCCAGCATCCCCAGGGACTCCTATAATTCACCCCTCCACTTT
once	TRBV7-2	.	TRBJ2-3	CASSLKIDADTQYF	TGTGCCAGCAGCTTAAAAATCGATGCGGATACGCAGTATTTT
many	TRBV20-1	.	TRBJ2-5	CSAREWGRETQYF	TGCAGTGCTAGAGAGTGGGGTCGGGAGACCCAGTACTTC
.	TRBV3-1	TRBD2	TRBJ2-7	CASSQGGIEQYF	TGTGCCAGCAGCCAGGGAGGGATCGAGCAGTACTTC